This T cell receptor beta chain appears in the sequencing data of a study of blood T cell repertoires in COVID-19. Study as a whole: Material from acute and convalescent COVID-19 was sourced from the United States, Italy and Spain.

Cohort placement rested on clinical history that participants reported themselves. V dropped 5 bases and J dropped 1; count of bases not matched to a gene: 12. The CDR3 has 17 residues. Germline values: CDR1 LGHDT, CDR2 YNNKEL (reference sequence). Sequencing used immunoSEQ multiplex PCR; TCRdb keeps in-frame clones, though not all of them. This repertoire shows 240,000 or so clones, approximately 83% found once; its top ten account for about 3.3%. The V and J genes are TRBV3-1 (or the pseudogene TRBV3-2) and TRBJ2-3; 7 bases map to TRBD2. The receptor was derived from a middle-aged woman with acute COVID-19. Sequenced: PBMCs or T cells enriched from blood (not recorded which). The chain's CDR3 is CASSNRQSGIGTDTQYF. The CDR3 bases are TGTGCCAGCAGCAACCGACAGAGCGGGATTGGCACAGATACGCAGTATTTT.